The following is a T cell receptor (beta chain) sequence with its context. The data derive from a study of Graves' ophthalmopathy and Graves' hyperthyroidism. From RNA, the CDR3 regions of TCR beta chains were amplified and sequenced. Second-round multiplex PCR came after first-round RT-PCR with HTBI primers. TCRdb re-called the multiplex PCR reads through MiXCR, storing one row per CDR3 protein. The sample shows about 740,000 distinct CDR3 sequences, approximately 40% of them seen only once. The CDR3 spans 12 residues. V dropped 0 bases and J dropped 10; count of bases not matched to a gene: 3. Per the germline V gene, CDR1 is MNHEY and CDR2 is SVGAGI.

This rearrangement joins TRBV6-5 to TRBJ2-7, with TRBD1 matching over 7 bases. The sequence was obtained from an adult man with Graves' ophthalmopathy. The sample taken for sequencing was peripheral blood. This CDR3 is CASSYSGGDQYF. The DNA for the CDR3 is TGTGCCAGCAGTTACTCAGGGGGCGATCAGTACTTC.